These T cell receptor beta chains were read from a single sample in a study of cytomegalovirus exposure and HLA in healthy donors. Repertoires were generated with immunoSEQ multiplex PCR, while TCRdb's copy carries only in-frame clones and drops some. Of about 190,000 clones listed, more than 65% are singletons. Sequences were obtained from PBMCs. The receptors come from a woman in her 30s in good health and CMV-seropositive. Each CDR3 is given with its conserved first and last residue. Each record gives: V gene, clone size, D gene, J gene, CDR3 protein, CDR3 DNA. D genes are given only for firm matches. Clone sizes are given selectively: once, few, many, or a class where the clone is expanded.

TRBV7-8,-,-,TRBJ2-3,CASSLAGWGTDTQYF,TGTGCCAGCAGCTTAGCGGGCTGGGGCACAGATACGCAGTATTTT
TRBV9,-,TRBD2,TRBJ2-1,CASSVVVAGGHEQFF,TGTGCCAGCAGCGTAGTGGTAGCGGGGGGGCATGAGCAGTTCTTC
TRBV29-1,-,-,TRBJ1-1,CSVDSSSGREAFF,TGCAGCGTTGATAGTTCGTCAGGGCGTGAAGCTTTCTTT
TRBV28,-,-,TRBJ1-1,CASSLAGHRARNTEAFF,TGTGCCAGCAGTTTAGCGGGGCACAGAGCTAGGAACACTGAAGCTTTCTTT
TRBV27,-,-,TRBJ1-2,CASSFYTGSHYGYTF,TGTGCCAGCAGTTTTTATACAGGGAGCCACTATGGCTACACCTTC
TRBV4-3,-,TRBD1,TRBJ1-6,CASSHSQGANSPLHF,TGCGCCAGCAGCCATTCGCAGGGGGCGAATTCACCCCTCCACTTT
TRBV2,-,TRBD2,TRBJ2-7,CASSGRLLAESYEQYF,TGTGCCAGCAGTGGCCGCCTCCTAGCGGAGTCCTACGAGCAGTACTTC
TRBV6-1,-,-,TRBJ2-1,CASSPQGRSANEQFF,TGTGCCAGCAGTCCACAGGGGAGGTCGGCCAATGAGCAGTTCTTC
TRBV4-1,-,-,TRBJ2-4,CASRDTDRNIQYF,TGCGCCAGCAGGGATACCGACAGAAACATTCAGTACTTC
TRBV5-1,-,TRBD2,TRBJ2-3,CASSLEGRLAGVTDTQYF,TGCGCCAGCAGCTTAGAGGGACGACTAGCGGGGGTTACAGATACGCAGTATTTT
TRBV5-4,-,TRBD2,TRBJ2-7,CASSLAGTSYEQYF,TGTGCCAGCAGCTTAGCGGGAACCTCCTACGAGCAGTACTTC
TRBV11-1,once,TRBD2,TRBJ2-1,CASSLVGGAGNEQFF,TGTGCCAGCAGCTTAGTCGGGGGGGCCGGCAATGAGCAGTTCTTC
TRBV2,-,-,TRBJ2-1,CASREQGGAYNEQFF,TGTGCCAGCAGGGAACAGGGAGGCGCCTACAATGAGCAGTTCTTC
TRBV7-2,few,-,TRBJ2-2,CASSLGEQTGELFF,TGTGCCAGCAGCTTAGGGGAGCAGACCGGGGAGCTGTTTTTT
TRBV16,-,TRBD2,TRBJ2-7,CASSEPGGVAYEQYF,TGTGCCAGCAGCGAGCCGGGGGGGGTAGCCTACGAGCAGTACTTC
TRBV2,once,-,TRBJ2-7,CASSGRRYEQYF,TGTGCCAGCAGTGGTCGCAGGTACGAGCAGTACTTC
TRBV28,-,-,TRBJ2-7,CASSLRGRLYEQYF,TGTGCCAGCAGTTTAAGGGGGAGACTCTACGAGCAGTACTTC
TRBV9,-,TRBD2,TRBJ2-1,CASSVTSGYNEQFF,TGTGCCAGCAGCGTCACTAGCGGCTACAATGAGCAGTTCTTC
TRBV4-1,-,-,TRBJ2-7,CASSQATGYYEQYF,TGCGCCAGCAGCCAAGCTACAGGATACTACGAGCAGTACTTC
TRBV7-3,-,-,TRBJ2-1,CASSLTVGGFYNEQFF,TGTGCCAGCAGCTTAACGGTCGGGGGATTCTACAATGAGCAGTTCTTC
TRBV2,-,-,TRBJ1-1,CASSRLGLSAFF,TGTGCCAGCAGCCGGCTGGGGCTCTCCGCTTTCTTT
TRBV27,few,-,TRBJ2-1,CASSRVVGEQFF,TGTGCCAGCAGTCGGGTGGTGGGTGAGCAGTTCTTC
TRBV6-1,-,-,TRBJ2-7,CASSEVTTYEQYF,TGTGCCAGCAGTGAGGTAACTACCTACGAGCAGTACTTC
TRBV5-5,-,-,TRBJ2-6,CASSLKEARRSGANVLTF,TGTGCCAGCAGCTTGAAGGAGGCCAGGAGGTCTGGGGCCAACGTCCTGACTTTC
TRBV2,-,-,TRBJ2-7,CASSEVRTARSEQYF,TGTGCCAGCAGTGAAGTAAGAACAGCCCGAAGCGAGCAGTACTTC
TRBV27,-,TRBD1,TRBJ2-1,CASSLKTGGNYNEQFF,TGTGCCAGCAGTTTGAAAACAGGGGGAAACTACAATGAGCAGTTCTTC
TRBV7-8,-,-,TRBJ1-5,CASSIGDIEPQHF,TGTGCCAGCAGCATAGGGGACATTGAGCCCCAGCATTTT
TRBV14,few,-,TRBJ1-1,CASSQGLTNTEAFF,TGTGCCAGCAGCCAAGGTCTAACTAACACTGAAGCTTTCTTT
TRBV29-1,few,-,TRBJ2-3,CSEGQGPDTQYF,TGCAGCGAAGGGCAGGGTCCAGATACGCAGTATTTT
TRBV19,-,-,TRBJ1-5,CASRGWRSSNQPQHF,TGTGCCAGTAGAGGCTGGCGGTCTAGCAATCAGCCCCAGCATTTT
TRBV5-1,-,-,TRBJ1-5,CASSFLSGQPQHF,TGCGCCAGCAGCTTTCTCTCAGGACAGCCCCAGCATTTT
TRBV6-1,-,-,TRBJ1-3,CASSDFAQAYF,TGTGCCAGCAGTGATTTCGCTCAGGCATATTTT
TRBV7-9,-,-,TRBJ1-1,CASSYVLGNTEAFF,TGTGCCAGCAGCTATGTTCTCGGGAACACTGAAGCTTTCTTT
TRBV5-1,-,-,TRBJ1-2,CASSLAALLDSPYGYTF,TGCGCCAGCAGCTTGGCCGCTCTCCTCGACAGCCCCTATGGCTACACCTTC
TRBV4-1,once,TRBD1,TRBJ1-1,CASSQGTGFSTEAFF,TGCGCCAGCAGCCAAGGGACAGGGTTTTCAACTGAAGCTTTCTTT
TRBV9,-,-,TRBJ1-2,CASTQGPDSPLGYGYTF,TGTGCCAGCACCCAGGGGCCTGATTCCCCTTTAGGCTATGGCTACACCTTC
TRBV4-3,-,TRBD1,TRBJ2-1,CASSQPWDSSNEQFF,TGCGCCAGCAGCCAACCGTGGGACAGTAGCAATGAGCAGTTCTTC
TRBV29-1,few,-,TRBJ1-2,CSTLSVGAPNYGYTF,TGCAGCACCCTCAGTGTGGGGGCTCCTAACTATGGCTACACCTTC
TRBV25-1,-,-,TRBJ1-1,CASSEFAGPEAFF,TGTGCCAGCAGTGAATTCGCCGGTCCTGAAGCTTTCTTT
TRBV6-5,-,-,TRBJ2-7,CASSPRPSSYEQYF,TGTGCCAGCAGCCCTAGACCGAGCTCCTACGAGCAGTACTTC
TRBV4-1,many,TRBD1,TRBJ1-5,CASSQETGLASQHF,TGCGCCAGCAGCCAAGAGACAGGGCTCGCGTCCCAGCATTTT
TRBV5-1,-,-,TRBJ2-1,CASSLDRVNEQFF,TGCGCCAGCAGCTTGGACCGGGTCAATGAGCAGTTCTTC
TRBV2,-,TRBD2,TRBJ2-3,CASSAFGMTSGRADTQYF,TGTGCCAGCAGTGCGTTTGGGATGACTAGCGGGAGAGCAGATACGCAGTATTTT
TRBV5-1,-,TRBD1,TRBJ1-6,CASSYRGFDSPLHF,TGCGCCAGCAGCTACAGGGGTTTTGATTCACCCCTCCACTTT
TRBV19,-,-,TRBJ2-4,CASSGQRGLLAKNIQYF,TGTGCCAGTAGTGGTCAGAGGGGACTTCTAGCCAAAAACATTCAGTACTTC